This T cell receptor (beta chain) is drawn from a study of blood T cell repertoires in COVID-19. Study overall: In each case, the material was cDNA or gDNA derived from T cells, B-cell-depleted T cells, or PBMCs.

Germline V gene data show CDR1 as MDHEN and CDR2 as SYDVKM. V lost 7 bases to trimming and J lost 1 base; unmatched junction nucleotides: 13. The CDR3 consists of 17 residues. As processed by the authors: For nucleated cells, counts were estimated from reference gene primer amplification. Clones were read by immunoSEQ multiplex PCR, and TCRdb kept only the in-frame ones, dropping some. V and J calls plus clone size are reproduced from that table; the DNA served to infer D and trimming. Of over 250,000 clones listed, about 87% are singletons. The genes are TRBV28 and TRBJ1-5; 7 bases agree with TRBD1. The sample was PBMCs or T cells enriched from blood (not recorded which). The sequence came from a woman in her 50s who had recovered from COVID-19. The CDR3 spells CASTKPRQGTSNQPQHF. The CDR3 bases are TGTGCCAGCACCAAGCCTAGACAGGGCACAAGCAATCAGCCCCAGCATTTT.